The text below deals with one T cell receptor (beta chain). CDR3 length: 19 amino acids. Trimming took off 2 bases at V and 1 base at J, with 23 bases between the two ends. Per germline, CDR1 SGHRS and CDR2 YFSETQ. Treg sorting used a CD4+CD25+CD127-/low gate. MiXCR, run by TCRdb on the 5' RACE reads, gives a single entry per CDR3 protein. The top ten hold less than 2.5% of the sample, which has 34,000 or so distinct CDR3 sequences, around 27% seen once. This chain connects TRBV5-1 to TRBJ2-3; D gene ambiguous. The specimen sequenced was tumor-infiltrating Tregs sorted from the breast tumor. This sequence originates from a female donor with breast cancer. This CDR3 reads CASSFRQGFVLRGTDTQYF. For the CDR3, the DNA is TGCGCCAGCAGCTTTCGACAAGGGTTCGTCCTACGGGGCACAGATACGCAGTATTTT.